The 21 T cell receptor beta chains listed next were all sequenced from one sample in a study of vaccination and CD4 T cells after COVID-19. Their specific antigens are unknown. Cultured CD4+ T cell DNA was sequenced using the Oncomine TCR Beta short-read assay. Via MiXCR, TCRdb re-called the PCR reads, giving one row per CDR3 protein. The sample contains roughly 14,000 distinct CDR3 sequences, about 34% of which appear only once. Treatment defined: roughly 10-day PBMC culture with coronavirus spike peptide pools or control peptides (ViraFEST assay). The sample consisted of cultured CD4+ T cells from blood. The source is a human donor with COVID-19.

The chain joins TRBV2 to TRBJ2-7; no clear D gene. CDR1 SNHLY and CDR2 FYNNEI come from the germline V gene. The CDR3 totals 12 residues. V was cut by 7 bases and J by 1 base, with 8 bases left in between. CDR3 DNA sequence: TGTGCCAGCACTGCCGGTTCCTACGAGCAGTACTTC. This sequence encodes CASTAGSYEQYF.

This clonotype was counted only a few times. The gene calls are TRBV24-1 and TRBJ2-3; D gene unclear. V was clipped by 6 bases and J by 1 base, with 10 bases between them. The V gene's germline CDR1 is KGHDR and CDR2 SFDVKD. CDR3 length: 14 amino acids. As DNA, the CDR3 is TGTGCCACCAGTCTGAGAATGGGCACAGATACGCAGTATTTT. This encodes CATSLRMGTDTQYF.

This clonotype was picked up a small number of times. This rearrangement joins TRBV20-1 to TRBJ1-1; tentatively, D is TRBD1 (5 bases). This CDR3 has 13 amino acids. The germline V gene encodes CDR1 DFQATT and CDR2 SNEGSKA (reference sequence). Deletions cut 2 bases from V and 4 bases from J, with 11 bases between. The CDR3 sequence is CSARRQGTTEAFF. The CDR3 coding sequence is TGCAGTGCTAGAAGGCAGGGTACCACTGAAGCTTTCTTT.

CDR3: CASSRRESNTEAFF. CDR3 in DNA: TGTGCCAGTAGTCGCCGGGAATCAAACACTGAAGCTTTCTTT. The V call is TRBV19, the J call TRBJ1-1; D not resolved. CDR1 LNHDA and CDR2 SQIVND come from the germline V gene (reference sequence). This CDR3 is 14 amino acids long. The V and J ends lost 5 bases and 2 bases respectively, with 12 bases between them.

This clonotype came up a few times. This sequence joins TRBV6-1 and TRBJ1-2, with a possible D match to TRBD1 (6 bases). The CDR3 is made up of 17 amino acids. The germline V gene encodes CDR1 MNHNS and CDR2 SASEGT. Trimming shortened V by 6 bases and J by 3 bases, and 23 bases separated the two germline ends. The CDR3 loop reads CASSLNPGVLMDYGYTF. The CDR3 DNA reads TGTGCCAGCAGCCTCAACCCAGGGGTGTTGATGGACTATGGCTACACCTTC.

This clonotype has a handful of counts. The chain is built from TRBV20-1 and TRBJ1-2; D is uncertain. This CDR3 has 14 residues. Trimming pared 3 bases from V and 5 bases from J, leaving 16 bases between. Germline V gives CDR1 DFQATT, CDR2 SNEGSKA (reference sequence). The CDR3 reads CSASIPGRNYGYTF. Here the CDR3 DNA reads TGCAGTGCTAGCATTCCCGGCAGGAATTATGGCTACACCTTC.

The rearrangement joins TRBV6-5 to TRBJ1-2, with TRBD1 matching over 10 bases. This CDR3 is 16 amino acids long. V shed 1 base and J 3 bases; nucleotides not matched to a gene: 5. Germline V gene lookup returns CDR1 MNHEY and CDR2 SVGAGI. For the CDR3, the DNA is TGTGCCAGCAGTTACTGGACCGGGACAGGGGACTATGGCTACACCTTC. It yields the protein CASSYWTGTGDYGYTF.

The chain carries TRBV6-2 or TRBV6-3 and TRBJ2-5; 7 nucleotides match TRBD1. CDR1 MNHEY and CDR2 SVGEGT come from the germline V gene. This CDR3 region has 15 residues. The ends lost 5 bases at V and 5 bases at J; junction bases unmatched: 11. The DNA for the CDR3 is TGTGCCAGCAGTCGAGGCGGCAGGGGGAAGGAGACCCAGTACTTC. This translates into CASSRGGRGKETQYF.

The chain has TRBV30 and TRBJ1-2; D is uncertain. Per the germline V gene, CDR1 is GTSNPN and CDR2 is SVGIG (reference sequence). Trimming took off 2 bases at V and 7 bases at J, with 14 bases between the two ends. This CDR3 has 13 amino acids. The CDR3 loop is CAWSPNSSRGYTF. The CDR3 DNA reads TGTGCCTGGAGTCCGAACTCATCTCGTGGCTACACCTTC.

A few counts support this clonotype. This chain connects TRBV6-5 to TRBJ2-7, with 9 bases lining up with TRBD2. The V segment lost 2 bases and the J segment 0 bases; nucleotides outside the gene matches: 8. CDR1 and CDR2 from the germline V gene are MNHEY and SVGAGI. The CDR3 length is 17 residues. DNA of the CDR3: TGTGCCAGCAGTTACAGTCCCCAGCGGGGGGCCTCCTACGAGCAGTACTTC. The encoded protein is CASSYSPQRGASYEQYF.

There are a few counts of this clonotype. The chain employs TRBV24-1 and TRBJ2-5; TRBD1 matches at 8 bases. Germline V lookup: CDR1 KGHDR, CDR2 SFDVKD. Germline trimming cut 9 bases from V and 4 bases from J; bases unmatched to any gene: 3. The CDR3 runs to 12 residues. The CDR3 region has the DNA TGTGCCACCGAGGACAGGGCAGAGACCCAGTACTTC. This gives the protein CATEDRAETQYF.

The chain couples TRBV14 to TRBJ2-2; TRBD1 or TRBD2 may be the D gene (5 bases each). V lost 4 bases and J lost 6, with 12 bases in between. Germline V gene data show CDR1 as SGHDN and CDR2 as FVKESK. The CDR3 has 14 residues. CDR3 bases: TGTGCCAGCAGCCCTAGGTGGGGGTCCGGGGAGCTGTTTTTT. This encodes CASSPRWGSGELFF.

The V gene is TRBV4-3, the J gene TRBJ1-2, with D perhaps TRBD1 (6 bases). The V gene lost 4 bases and the J gene lost 5 bases, with 17 bases spanning the gap. Germline V gives CDR1 LGHNA, CDR2 YSLEER. CDR3 length: 15 residues. The CDR3 DNA is TGCGCCAGCAGCCTAAATCTTCCAGGGACATATGGCTACACCTTC. It codes for CASSLNLPGTYGYTF.

The chain employs TRBV19 and TRBJ1-1; D is unclear. The V end lost 4 bases, the J end lost 0 bases, and 9 bases lay between the germline ends. This CDR3 has 14 residues. Germline CDR1 LNHDA, CDR2 SQIVND (reference sequence). In DNA form, the CDR3 reads TGTGCCAGTAGTACGACCGGGCTGAACACTGAAGCTTTCTTT. It is translated as CASSTTGLNTEAFF.

This clonotype was seen only a few times. This rearrangement joins TRBV20-1 to TRBJ2-5, with TRBD2 as a possible D gene (6 bases). Germline values: CDR1 DFQATT, CDR2 SNEGSKA (reference sequence). There are 13 residues in the CDR3. Trimming took 7 bases from V and 5 from J, leaving 17 bases between them. CDR3 DNA sequence: TGCAGTGTTCTTGGGGGGAAGAGGGAGACCCAGTACTTC. It is translated as CSVLGGKRETQYF.

The chain links TRBV4-2 to TRBJ2-4, with D perhaps TRBD2 (6 bases). The V and J ends lost 1 base and 4 bases respectively, with 14 bases between them. CDR3 length equals 16 residues. CDR1 and CDR2 (germline): LGHNA, YNFKEQ. The DNA for the CDR3 is TGTGCCAGCAGCCAAGTGGAGGGACTGGGAAAAAACATTCAGTACTTC. Protein: CASSQVEGLGKNIQYF.

The chain combines TRBV20-1 with TRBJ2-7; TRBD1 agrees at 7 bases. V dropped 6 bases and J dropped 0; count of bases not matched to a gene: 8. CDR3 length: 14 amino acids. The germline V gene has CDR1 DFQATT and CDR2 SNEGSKA (reference sequence). DNA for the CDR3: TGCAGTGCCTACTCCTACAGGGGCTCCTACGAGCAGTACTTC. This codes for CSAYSYRGSYEQYF.

The chain links TRBV7-2 to TRBJ2-7; D gene unclear. Germline V gene sequence: CDR1 SGHTA, CDR2 FQGNSA. V lost 1 base to trimming and J lost 0 bases, with 19 bases between them. CDR3 size: 18 residues. CDR3 DNA: TGTGCCAGCAGCTTAGGACGCAGAACAACCACACACTCCTACGAGCAGTACTTC. Translation: CASSLGRRTTTHSYEQYF.

This clonotype was counted only a few times. V usage is TRBV5-4 and J usage is TRBJ1-2; TRBD1 agrees at 8 bases. The V gene end was trimmed by 2 bases and the J gene end by 4 bases; junction bases not matched to a gene: 1. The CDR3 is made up of 13 amino acids. CDR1 is SGHNT and CDR2 is YYREEE in the germline V gene (reference sequence). The CDR3 region has the DNA TGTGCCAGCAGCTTTACAGGGGGCTATGGCTACACCTTC. This codes for CASSFTGGYGYTF.

This clonotype was found a few times. The rearrangement links TRBV15 to TRBJ2-2; D is perhaps TRBD1 (6 bases). V was pared by 7 bases and J by 3 bases, with 18 bases between. The CDR3 spans 16 residues. The germline gives CDR1 LNHNV, CDR2 YYDKDF (reference sequence). This CDR3 is CATIPGTKRHTGELFF. CDR3 DNA: TGTGCCACCATCCCAGGGACAAAAAGGCACACCGGGGAGCTGTTTTTT.

This clonotype was observed a handful of times. The chain is built from TRBV15 and TRBJ2-3; 7 nucleotides align to TRBD1. The length of the CDR3 is 15 residues. The trim removed 1 base at V and 2 bases at J, leaving 3 bases unmatched. Per the germline V gene, CDR1 is LNHNV and CDR2 is YYDKDF (reference sequence). The CDR3 here is CATSRGGGDTDTQYF. CDR3 nucleotides: TGTGCCACCAGCAGAGGAGGGGGCGACACAGATACGCAGTATTTT.